What follows are 13 T cell receptor beta chains derived from one specimen sequenced in a study of blood T cell repertoires in COVID-19. Produced via immunoSEQ multiplex PCR; TCRdb's table is partial and in-frame only. The sample includes 13,000 to 15,000 clones, over 75% seen only once; the top ten take 2.9%. The sample was peripheral blood. Receptors were obtained from a human donor in a cohort sampled during active COVID-19.

This chain uses TRBV29-1 with TRBJ2-7, with 8 bases lining up with TRBD1. The germline V gene encodes CDR1 SQVTM and CDR2 ANQGSEA. The CDR3 extends over 13 amino acids. Losses at the gene ends were 6 bases for V and 2 bases for J; bases not matched to a gene: 6. CDR3 region: CSVRTGPAYEQYF. In nucleotides, the CDR3 is TGCAGCGTGCGGACAGGGCCGGCCTACGAGCAGTACTTC.

This clone was detected a few times. The rearrangement joins TRBV5-1 to TRBJ1-5, with 7 positions matching TRBD1. V dropped 1 base and J dropped 7; count of bases not matched to a gene: 5. Germline CDR1 and CDR2: SGHRS and YFSETQ. The CDR3 consists of 14 residues. The CDR3 nucleotides are TGCGCCAGCAGCTTGCAGGGGGAGAACCAGCCCCAGCATTTT. Translation: CASSLQGENQPQHF. Looking up the rest from reference TRBV5-1 and TRBJ1-5 gives the full variable domain: KAGVTQTPRYLIKTRGQQVTLSCSPISGHRSVSWYQQTPGQGLQFLFEYFSETQRNKGNFPGRFSGRQFSNSRSEMNVSTLELGDSALYLCASSLQGENQPQHFGDGTRLSIL.

This clone was found once. This chain uses TRBV19 with TRBJ1-5; 10 bases are a match to TRBD1. CDR3 length: 15 amino acids. After removal of 0 bases from V and 8 bases from J, the junction contained 4 bases not matched to a gene. Germline V lookup: CDR1 LNHDA, CDR2 SQIVND (reference sequence). The CDR3 reads CASSIDLGQGEPQHF. CDR3 sequence (DNA): TGTGCCAGTAGTATAGATCTAGGACAGGGGGAGCCCCAGCATTTT.

The CDR3 loop is CASIDRVAETQYF. Here the CDR3 DNA reads TGTGCCAGCATAGACAGGGTGGCGGAGACCCAGTACTTC. V and J are TRBV3-1 (or the pseudogene TRBV3-2) and TRBJ2-5, with 7 bases fitting TRBD1. In germline, CDR1 is LGHDT, CDR2 YNNKEL (reference sequence). V lost 7 bases and J lost 5; bases outside the gene matches: 7. The CDR3 covers 13 residues.

V gene TRBV11-3 combines with J gene TRBJ2-7; possible D gene TRBD1, 5 bases. The V end lost 3 bases, the J end lost 5 bases, and 8 bases lay between the germline ends. Germline V gene data show CDR1 as SGHNT and CDR2 as YENEEA. The CDR3 is made up of 12 amino acids. For the CDR3, the DNA is TGTGCCAGCAGCTTTCAGGGTGACGAGCAGTACTTC. It codes for CASSFQGDEQYF.

The chain has TRBV6-1 and TRBJ1-5; D is unresolved. The CDR3 length is 12 residues. The V gene lost 2 bases and the J gene lost 4 bases, with 3 bases spanning the gap. Per the germline V gene, CDR1 is MNHNS and CDR2 is SASEGT. CDR3 DNA: TGTGCCAGCAGTGAACCTAATCAGCCCCAGCATTTT. Translated, it gives CASSEPNQPQHF.

The chain couples TRBV6-5 to TRBJ2-1; TRBD2 aligns across 7 bases. The germline CDR1 and CDR2 sequences are MNHEY and SVGAGI. This CDR3 is 14 amino acids long. V lost 7 bases, J lost 2 bases, and 5 bases stayed unmatched. The CDR3 sequence is CASTPSGAYNEQFF. The CDR3 DNA is TGTGCCAGCACCCCTAGCGGTGCCTACAATGAGCAGTTCTTC.

CDR3 coding DNA: TGTGCCAGCAGCCAAGGGAACGGAGACGGCTACACCTTC. Amino acids: CASSQGNGDGYTF. The chain carries TRBV3-1 (or the pseudogene TRBV3-2) and TRBJ1-2; no clear D. Trimming stripped 1 base from V and 8 bases from J, with 11 bases between. Germline V gene sequence: CDR1 LGHDT, CDR2 YNNKEL (reference sequence). This CDR3 spans 13 amino acids.

The CDR3 protein is CASWGPGENTEAFF. In nucleotides, the CDR3 is TGTGCCAGCTGGGGCCCCGGTGAGAACACTGAAGCTTTCTTT. The rearrangement uses TRBV6-5 and TRBJ1-1; the D gene is possibly TRBD1 (5 bases). V was trimmed by 8 bases and J by 1 base, leaving 14 bases between them. Germline CDR1 is MNHEY and CDR2 is SVGAGI. The CDR3 runs 14 residues.

The sample holds one count of this clone. The chain is built from TRBV7-3 and TRBJ2-1; D may be TRBD2 (5 bases). CDR3 size: 13 residues. The germline CDR1 and CDR2 sequences are SGHTA and FQGTGA. The V and J ends lost 1 base and 8 bases respectively, with 9 bases between them. CDR3 bases: TGTGCCAGCAGCTTAAGTCCGGAGGATGAGCAGTTCTTC. This encodes CASSLSPEDEQFF.

A word on this clone: Other DNA sequences in the sample encode the same CDR3. The rearrangement uses TRBV3-1 (or the pseudogene TRBV3-2) and TRBJ1-3; D may be TRBD1 (6 bases). V dropped 1 base and J dropped 2 bases, with 9 bases sitting between them. The germline CDR1 and CDR2 sequences are LGHDT and YNNKEL (reference sequence). This CDR3 region has 15 residues. The CDR3 DNA sequence: TGTGCCAGCAGCCAAGTAACAGGGACTGGAAACACCATATATTTT. This sequence encodes CASSQVTGTGNTIYF.

This sequence joins TRBV15 and TRBJ2-3; D not resolved. Trimming cost V 1 base and J 6 bases, with 8 bases left between them. The CDR3 has 13 residues. The germline CDR1 and CDR2 sequences are LNHNV and YYDKDF (reference sequence). In nucleotides, the CDR3 is TGTGCCACCAGCAGAGTGTCGGAGGATACGCAGTATTTT. Encoded protein: CATSRVSEDTQYF.

This chain joins TRBV3-1 (or the pseudogene TRBV3-2) and TRBJ1-1, with 8 bases matching TRBD1. CDR1 and CDR2 (germline): LGHDT, YNNKEL (reference sequence). The length of the CDR3 is 17 residues. With V trimmed by 0 bases and J by 1 base, 7 bases remained unmatched. CDR3 in DNA: TGTGCCAGCAGCCAAGATTGGGCAGGGGGCCAGAACACTGAAGCTTTCTTT. It yields the protein CASSQDWAGGQNTEAFF.